A selection of T cell receptor beta chains follows, all from one sample in a study of T cells in narcolepsy. This table comes from immunoSEQ multiplex PCR, and its TCRdb copy is limited to in-frame clones, with some not included. In the table there are about 24,000 clones, 65% to 90% of which are singletons. The sequenced sample consisted of memory (CD45RA-) CD4+ T cells from blood. These receptors originate from a human donor in good health. CDR3s include the opening cysteine and the closing phenylalanine or tryptophan. A D gene is named only where the DNA matches it firmly. The size field is filled for only some rows; it gives once, few, many or a size class.

d_call	v_call	clone_size	j_call	cdr3_aa	cdr3_nt
-	TRBV10-3	-	TRBJ2-2	CAISVRGTGELFF	TGTGCCATCAGTGTGCGGGGAACCGGGGAGCTGTTTTTT
-	TRBV7-2	-	TRBJ2-7	CASSAYEQYF	TGTGCCAGCAGCGCTTACGAGCAGTACTTC
TRBD1	TRBV6-5	-	TRBJ1-2	CASKRGGEYGYTF	TGTGCCAGTAAAAGAGGGGGCGAGTATGGCTACACCTTC
TRBD1	TRBV6-1	few	TRBJ1-1	CATPPQGANTEAFF	TGTGCCACCCCCCCCCAGGGGGCCAACACTGAAGCTTTCTTT
TRBD1	TRBV6-1	-	TRBJ1-2	CASSPDRGPGYTF	TGTGCCAGCAGTCCGGACAGGGGGCCTGGCTACACCTTC
TRBD1	TRBV6-5	-	TRBJ2-5	CASSYSKGQVEKTQYF	TGTGCCAGCAGTTACTCGAAGGGACAGGTGGAAAAGACCCAGTACTTC
-	TRBV5-1	-	TRBJ2-3	CASSPSDRTDTQYF	TGCGCCAGCAGCCCCTCAGACCGCACAGATACGCAGTATTTT
-	TRBV5-1	-	TRBJ1-2	CASSLDSSATHGYTF	TGCGCCAGCAGCTTGGATTCGAGCGCGACCCATGGCTACACCTTC
TRBD1	TRBV29-1	-	TRBJ2-5	CSVSGVRTGTGGRETQYF	TGCAGCGTTTCGGGCGTTCGTACCGGGACAGGGGGCAGAGAGACCCAGTACTTC
-	TRBV5-5	-	TRBJ1-2	CASSQKIDSSLNYGYTF	TGTGCCAGCAGTCAAAAAATAGACAGCAGTTTAAACTATGGCTACACCTTC